The present T cell receptor (beta chain) was sequenced within a study of molecular identifiers for immune sequencing clone quantification (dated by TCRdb to 2016 to 2019). For the study in its entirety: For a replicate experiment, RNA from around 20,000 or 100,000 naive CD8 T cells was divided into five aliquots, of which four were sequenced. This methods study benchmarked molecular-identifier clustering-based TCR repertoire sequencing (MIDCIRS) and TCR RNA copy counting, using CD8 T cells to do so.

To prepare the library, PCR was applied. Instrument on record: NextSeq 500. Bulk TCR libraries were made following a previously described method, with the TCR primers given in Table S5. Total RNA was purified with the Qiagen AllPrep DNA/RNA kit. Before analysis, reads from multiple sequencing runs of one library were combined. In the paper's pipeline: Only reads with exact TCR constant sequence were kept, trimmed to 150 nt, and grouped by their 12-nt molecular barcodes. Reads in each barcode group were sub-clustered using a 15% Levenshtein threshold, and a quality-weighted consensus sequence was built for each RNA molecule. Non-functional sequences were filtered out, along with any lower-count sequence sitting one edit away from another sequence. On the basis of fitting two negative binomial distributions, barcode sub-clusters with fewer than 20% of the maximum read count were discarded. TCRdb took the public reads, trimmed them with fastp at Q25, ran MiXCR for clone calling and kept in-frame beta chains. A single entry per CDR3 protein holds the most common genes and DNA from its merged rows. Here the V and J calls rest on TCRdb's processing, not on the authors' analysis. A total of under 800,000 distinct CDR3 sequences appear in this sample, about 25% of them only once. Of the sample, about 0.8% falls within the top ten clones.

Libraries of naive CD8 T cells were built from anywhere between about 18,000 and 1,000,000 sorted cells, with 10%, 30% or 50% of the purified RNA used. On a BD FACSAria II, naive CD8 T cells were FACS-sorted as CD8+CD4-CCR7+CD45RA+ and collected into RLT Plus buffer. Detection sensitivity was tested by spiking Jurkat RNA equal to fewer than twelve TCR copies' worth into samples containing roughly 19,000-1,000,000 naive CD8 T cells. Enrichment of CD8 T cells was performed with RosetteSep CD8+ T Cell Enrichment Cocktail and Ficoll-Paque, after which ACK red cell lysis was carried out. Note on this clonotype: Its target antigen remains unknown. A read error may account for a junction end that differs from germline.

Study-level results and caveats: Modeling gave approximately 3 recovered TCR RNA copies per cell versus approximately 10 by digital PCR, implying approximately 30% capture efficiency. In CMV-specific effector cells, over 99% of molecules were held by clones above 20 RNA copies, whereas under 1% of molecules were held by such clones in naive cells. The naive libraries included spiked-in Jurkat TCR RNA (10 copies' worth), and this Jurkat TCR RNA is not part of the donor repertoire. Even against a background of approximately 1 million naive CD8 T cells, spiked-in Jurkat TCR RNA amounting to a single cell's worth was reported to be detectable. Without barcode sub-clustering, chimeric consensus sequences inflated TCR diversity; chimeras reached as high as 47%. The sizes of highly expanded clones could end up underestimated when identical TCR molecules share a barcode.

There are 13 amino acids in the CDR3, from cysteine to phenylalanine inclusive. Just CDR3 DNA is preserved here, 39 bases in frame from base 1. The germline V gene sets CDR1 to SGHRS and CDR2 to YFSETQ. Input material: naive CD8+ T cells from blood, with Jurkat cell RNA spiked in. The cell subset or site label of this sample denotes: FACS-sorted CD8+CD4-CCR7+CD45RA+ naive T cells. This receptor was identified in a human donor in good health. Some libraries in this study had Jurkat cell RNA spiked in. The chain is assembled from TRBV5-1 and TRBJ1-2; TRBD1 fits 8 bases in the junction. The CDR3: CASSFAGGDGCTF. Read as DNA, the sequence is TGCGCCAGCAGCTTCGCAGGGGGCGATGGCTGCACCTTC.